The rows below give T cell receptor beta chains drawn from one sample of a study of cytomegalovirus exposure and HLA in healthy donors. Here immunoSEQ multiplex PCR was the method, and the copy in TCRdb shows in-frame clones only, minus some. The sample consists of approximately 110,000 clones, 65% of them appearing once. Sequenced: PBMCs. The receptors shown here come from a man aged 30-40 years in good health and CMV-seropositive. CDR3s include the opening cysteine and the closing phenylalanine or tryptophan. Each record gives: D gene, V gene, J gene, clone size, CDR3 length, CDR3 protein, CDR3 DNA. A D gene is named only where the DNA matches it firmly. The size field is filled for only some rows; it gives once, few, many or a size class.

D: .; V: TRBV6-1; J: TRBJ2-1; size: few; length: 15; CDR3: CASQNRLNPYNEQFF; DNA: TGTGCCAGCCAGAACCGACTAAATCCCTACAATGAGCAGTTCTTC
D: .; V: TRBV14; J: TRBJ2-7; size: few; length: 14; CDR3: CASSQAVSSYEQYF; DNA: TGTGCCAGCAGCCAAGCGGTTTCCTCCTACGAGCAGTACTTC
D: TRBD1; V: TRBV6-7; J: TRBJ1-2; size: .; length: 20; CDR3: CASSYPGTGQGSKFDYGYTF; DNA: TGTGCCAGCAGTTACCCGGGAACGGGACAGGGGTCCAAATTTGACTATGGCTACACCTTC
D: .; V: TRBV29-1; J: TRBJ1-1; size: .; length: 10; CDR3: CSAMNTEAFF; DNA: TGCAGCGCTATGAACACTGAAGCTTTCTTT
D: TRBD2; V: TRBV5-1; J: TRBJ2-1; size: .; length: 14; CDR3: CASSLRSGGGEQFF; DNA: TGCGCCAGCAGCTTGCGGTCCGGGGGGGGTGAGCAGTTCTTC
D: .; V: TRBV6-5; J: TRBJ1-5; size: few; length: 14; CDR3: CASRAAGHNQPQHF; DNA: TGTGCCAGCAGGGCGGCAGGACACAATCAGCCCCAGCATTTT
D: TRBD1; V: TRBV5-1; J: TRBJ1-1; size: .; length: 15; CDR3: CASSLVQGGNTEAFF; DNA: TGCGCCAGCAGCTTGGTTCAGGGGGGGAACACTGAAGCTTTCTTT
D: .; V: TRBV6-5; J: TRBJ2-2; size: .; length: 14; CDR3: CASSYSPLAGELFF; DNA: TGTGCCAGCAGTTACTCCCCTCTCGCCGGGGAGCTGTTTTTT
D: TRBD1; V: TRBV2; J: TRBJ2-7; size: .; length: 12; CDR3: CASRDRGYEQYF; DNA: TGTGCCAGCAGGGACAGGGGCTACGAGCAGTACTTC
D: .; V: TRBV19; J: TRBJ1-2; size: .; length: 15; CDR3: CASSISDIPLYGYTF; DNA: TGTGCCAGTAGTATATCGGACATTCCCCTCTATGGCTACACCTTC
D: .; V: TRBV4-2; J: TRBJ1-1; size: .; length: 14; CDR3: CASREARGNTEAFF; DNA: TGTGCCAGCAGAGAGGCCAGGGGGAACACTGAAGCTTTCTTT
D: .; V: TRBV7-9; J: TRBJ2-3; size: .; length: 16; CDR3: CASSLGGANAPDTQYF; DNA: TGTGCCAGCAGCTTGGGGGGGGCCAATGCTCCAGATACGCAGTATTTT
D: TRBD1; V: TRBV15; J: TRBJ1-2; size: .; length: 15; CDR3: CATRINRGLYYGYTF; DNA: TGTGCCACTCGGATAAACAGGGGGCTTTACTATGGCTACACCTTC
D: .; V: TRBV30; J: TRBJ1-1; size: few; length: 12; CDR3: CAWSPVNTEAFF; DNA: TGTGCCTGGAGTCCCGTGAACACTGAAGCTTTCTTT
D: TRBD1; V: TRBV30; J: TRBJ1-5; size: .; length: 13; CDR3: CAWSVQGDQPQHF; DNA: TGTGCCTGGAGTGTACAGGGGGATCAGCCCCAGCATTTT
D: .; V: TRBV25-1; J: TRBJ1-5; size: once; length: 15; CDR3: CASGTSGLGNQPQHF; DNA: TGTGCCAGCGGGACCTCGGGACTCGGGAATCAGCCCCAGCATTTT
D: TRBD2; V: TRBV7-9; J: TRBJ2-1; size: .; length: 15; CDR3: CASSLRRGDDNEQFF; DNA: TGTGCCAGCAGCCTCAGGCGGGGGGACGACAATGAGCAGTTCTTC
D: .; V: TRBV18; J: TRBJ1-1; size: .; length: 14; CDR3: CASSRYATNTEAFF; DNA: TGTGCCAGCTCACGGTACGCTACGAACACTGAAGCTTTCTTT
D: TRBD2; V: TRBV5-1; J: TRBJ2-2; size: once; length: 16; CDR3: CASSLEQAGGTGELFF; DNA: TGCGCCAGCAGCTTAGAACAAGCGGGGGGGACCGGGGAGCTGTTTTTT
D: .; V: TRBV30; J: TRBJ1-2; size: .; length: 19; CDR3: CAWSVRFIEFIQGSGGYTF; DNA: TGTGCCTGGAGTGTACGTTTTATAGAGTTCATACAGGGATCTGGCGGCTACACCTTC
D: TRBD1; V: TRBV14; J: TRBJ1-6; size: .; length: 16; CDR3: CASSREEQGSGSPLHF; DNA: TGTGCCAGCAGCCGAGAGGAACAGGGGAGTGGTTCACCCCTCCACTTT
D: .; V: TRBV27; J: TRBJ1-2; size: .; length: 14; CDR3: CASSFSGQTYGYTF; DNA: TGTGCCAGCAGTTTCTCCGGACAGACCTATGGCTACACCTTC
D: .; V: TRBV6-5; J: TRBJ1-4; size: .; length: 15; CDR3: CASINHFATNEKLFF; DNA: TGTGCCAGCATCAATCATTTTGCAACTAATGAAAAACTGTTTTTT
D: .; V: TRBV2; J: TRBJ1-4; size: .; length: 13; CDR3: CASSLQGREKLFF; DNA: TGTGCCAGCAGCCTCCAGGGTAGAGAAAAACTGTTTTTT
D: TRBD1; V: TRBV19; J: TRBJ2-7; size: .; length: 14; CDR3: CASSLGTGGVEQYF; DNA: TGTGCCAGTAGCCTCGGGACAGGGGGAGTCGAGCAGTACTTC
D: TRBD2; V: TRBV5-1; J: TRBJ2-3; size: .; length: 17; CDR3: CASSGGNSGVSTDTQYF; DNA: TGCGCCAGCAGCGGCGGGAATAGCGGGGTTAGCACAGATACGCAGTATTTT
D: .; V: TRBV6-6; J: TRBJ2-4; size: .; length: 14; CDR3: CASSLTHRKNIQYF; DNA: TGTGCCAGCAGTCTTACTCACAGGAAAAACATTCAGTACTTC
D: .; V: TRBV28; J: TRBJ1-2; size: .; length: 13; CDR3: CASSLGGSRGYTF; DNA: TGTGCCAGCAGTTTAGGAGGGTCTCGGGGCTACACCTTC
D: .; V: TRBV11-2; J: TRBJ2-5; size: .; length: 13; CDR3: CASSLTGWETQYF; DNA: TGTGCCAGCAGCTTGACAGGTTGGGAGACCCAGTACTTC
D: TRBD2; V: TRBV13; J: TRBJ2-1; size: .; length: 15; CDR3: CASSPLAGTYNEQFF; DNA: TGTGCCAGCAGCCCACTAGCGGGCACCTACAATGAGCAGTTCTTC
D: .; V: TRBV30; J: TRBJ1-1; size: .; length: 13; CDR3: CAWSAGRYTEAFF; DNA: TGTGCCTGGAGTGCTGGGAGATACACTGAAGCTTTCTTT
D: .; V: TRBV5-4; J: TRBJ1-6; size: few; length: 16; CDR3: CASSLGAEGINSPLHF; DNA: TGTGCCAGCAGCTTGGGGGCGGAGGGCATTAATTCACCCCTCCACTTT
D: .; V: TRBV6-5; J: TRBJ2-7; size: .; length: 16; CDR3: CASSYSGAAARYERYF; DNA: TGTGCCAGCAGTTACTCGGGAGCGGCGGCGAGATACGAGCGGTACTTC
D: .; V: TRBV7-6; J: TRBJ2-5; size: .; length: 13; CDR3: CASSLNVRETQYF; DNA: TGTGCCAGCAGCTTAAATGTACGGGAGACCCAGTACTTC
D: TRBD1; V: TRBV29-1; J: TRBJ1-2; size: .; length: 13; CDR3: CSVEVWTGPGYTF; DNA: TGCAGCGTTGAAGTCTGGACAGGGCCTGGCTACACCTTC
D: TRBD2; V: TRBV13; J: TRBJ2-7; size: .; length: 14; CDR3: CASSPGTSVHEQYF; DNA: TGTGCCAGCAGCCCGGGGACTAGCGTCCACGAGCAGTACTTC
D: .; V: TRBV30; J: TRBJ1-6; size: few; length: 13; CDR3: CAWIGQLPSPLHF; DNA: TGTGCCTGGATAGGACAGCTCCCTTCACCCCTCCACTTT
D: .; V: TRBV11-2; J: TRBJ2-7; size: .; length: 13; CDR3: CASSLGGHYEQYF; DNA: TGTGCCAGCAGCTTAGGGGGGCACTACGAGCAGTACTTC
D: .; V: TRBV7-9; J: TRBJ2-7; size: .; length: 14; CDR3: CASSPSGGGYEQYF; DNA: TGTGCCAGCAGCCCCTCGGGCGGAGGCTACGAGCAGTACTTC
D: TRBD1; V: TRBV30; J: TRBJ1-2; size: once; length: 18; CDR3: CAWSVLGGQIVPSNGYTF; DNA: TGTGCCTGGAGTGTACTGGGGGGACAGATAGTCCCGTCGAATGGCTACACCTTC